Given below is one T cell receptor beta chain in context. What it binds is not known. In preparing the TRB cDNA libraries, 5' RACE with UMI labels was used. TCRdb re-called the 5' RACE reads and shows each CDR3 protein once, DNA omitted. Its clone listing holds 150,000 to 180,000 distinct CDR3 sequences. This sample stems from a study of CXCR3-negative and CXCR3-positive naive CD8 T cells. Findings and caveats of the study: Hydrophobicity of TRB CDR3s was greater in CXCR3-positive naive cells than in CXCR3-negative naive cells.

The CDR3 spans 14 residues. The chain has TRBV12-3 or TRBV12-4 and TRBJ1-1; TCRdb returns TRBD1, unconfirmable since there is no DNA. The sequence came from a human donor in good health. Some clones in this sample may be carry-over from other donors' samples. The sequencing sample was made of naive CXCR3+ CD8+ T cells from blood. The subset is: CD45RO-CCR7+CD27+CD95- naive CD8+ T cells expressing CXCR3 (TNR3+). The CDR3 sequence is CASSPWTANTEAFF.